This is a list of T cell receptor beta chains from one sample in a study of T cells after yellow fever vaccination. TCRdb ran MiXCR on the 5' RACE reads and lists one entry per CDR3 protein. This sample carries just over 250,000 distinct CDR3 sequences, over 4.5% of them seen once, and the ten largest clones take under 3.5%. The sample here was CD4+ T cells sorted from PBMCs, taken on the day of the yellow fever booster vaccination. These receptors all stem from a man younger than 35 who received the YFV17D yellow fever vaccine. Both conserved end residues are part of each CDR3. Each record gives: J gene, D gene, V gene, clone size, CDR3 protein, CDR3 DNA. The D gene is left open where the match is weak. Only part of the rows carry a size: once, few, many, or a class if the clone is expanded.

>TRBJ2-5|NA|TRBV7-9|many
CASTREETQYF
TGTGCCAGCACCCGGGAGGAGACCCAGTACTTC
>TRBJ2-6|NA|TRBV18|few
CASSPPVGAGANVLTF
TGTGCCAGCTCACCACCGGTGGGGGCTGGGGCCAACGTCCTGACTTTC
>TRBJ1-1|NA|TRBV20-1|few
CSARERLRGAAEAFF
TGCAGTGCTAGAGAACGCTTACGGGGGGCTGCTGAAGCTTTCTTT
>TRBJ1-2|NA|TRBV20-1|few
CSANRANYGYTF
TGCAGTGCTAACAGGGCGAACTATGGCTACACCTTC
>TRBJ2-1|TRBD2|TRBV29-1|NA
CSSCPLAGGYNEQFF
TGCAGCTCTTGCCCCTTAGCGGGGGGTTACAATGAGCAGTTCTTC
>TRBJ2-2|TRBD2|TRBV4-1|many
CASSQDEGLADTGELFF
TGCGCCAGCAGCCAAGATGAGGGGCTAGCGGACACCGGGGAGCTGTTTTTT
>TRBJ1-2|NA|TRBV5-1|many
CASSLGGTRNGGYTF
TGCGCCAGCAGCTTGGGTGGGACAAGAAACGGTGGCTACACCTTC
>TRBJ2-1|TRBD2|TRBV5-1|NA
CASSHVGAGTYNEQFF
TGCGCCAGCAGCCACGTGGGAGCGGGGACCTACAATGAGCAGTTCTTC
>TRBJ2-1|TRBD2|TRBV18|many
CASSVAGSYNEQFF
TGTGCCAGCTCAGTAGCGGGGTCCTACAATGAGCAGTTCTTC
>TRBJ2-1|NA|TRBV7-2|many
CASSKDFGRDEQFF
TGTGCCAGCAGCAAAGATTTCGGGCGGGATGAGCAGTTCTTC
>TRBJ2-2|NA|TRBV6-5|many
CASSPARDTGELFF
TGTGCCAGCAGCCCCGCGCGAGACACCGGGGAGCTGTTTTTT
>TRBJ1-5|TRBD1|TRBV20-1|NA
CSARSRQGSQNQPQHF
TGCAGTGCTAGATCCAGACAGGGATCACAAAATCAGCCCCAGCATTTT
>TRBJ2-7|NA|TRBV6-5|many
CASSYSISGGSSYEQYF
TGTGCCAGCAGTTACTCCATATCCGGTGGAAGCTCCTACGAGCAGTACTTC
>TRBJ2-3|NA|TRBV12-3/TRBV12-4|NA
CASRMLSTDTQYF
TGTGCCAGCAGAATGCTCAGCACAGATACGCAGTATTTT
>TRBJ1-5|TRBD1|TRBV7-2|NA
CASSPNAGGMGQPQHF
TGTGCCAGCAGCCCAAATGCAGGGGGCATGGGTCAGCCCCAGCATTTT
>TRBJ2-1|NA|TRBV7-9|many
CASSALGYNEQFF
TGTGCCAGCAGCGCGCTCGGCTACAATGAGCAGTTCTTC
>TRBJ2-1|TRBD2|TRBV2|few
CASRDTGTSGSEQFF
TGTGCCAGCAGAGACACCGGGACTAGCGGGAGTGAGCAGTTCTTC
>TRBJ2-5|NA|TRBV7-2|many
CASSLVQGRETQYF
TGTGCCAGCAGCTTAGTACAGGGTCGGGAGACCCAGTACTTC